The 19 T cell receptor beta chains below all came from one sample that was sequenced in a study of blood T cell repertoires in COVID-19. Only in-frame clones appear in the TCRdb table, and some are missing; sequencing was by immunoSEQ multiplex PCR. This table has under 300,000 clones, 85% to 90% appearing once. The sequencing sample was made of PBMCs or T cells enriched from blood (not recorded which). These receptors came from a woman in her sixties or seventies who had recovered from COVID-19.

J is TRBJ2-7 and V is TRBV5-6; the D gene is possibly TRBD1 (6 bases). V lost 3 bases to trimming and J lost 2 bases, with 15 bases between them. The CDR3 has 15 amino acids. Germline V CDR1 and CDR2: SGHDT, YYEEEE. CDR3 coding DNA: TGTGCCAGCAGCTCCCAGACAGGAAGGGCCTACGAGCAGTACTTC. This sequence encodes CASSSQTGRAYEQYF.

The chain couples TRBV9 to TRBJ2-1, with 7 bases fitting TRBD1. V trimming: 4 bases; J trimming: 7 bases; junction bases outside the gene matches: 5. Germline V CDR1 and CDR2: SGDLS, YYNGEE. The length of the CDR3 is 13 residues. The CDR3 here is CASSSQGDNEQFF. The CDR3 DNA follows: TGTGCCAGCAGCTCCCAGGGGGATAATGAGCAGTTCTTC.

The chain joins TRBV2 to TRBJ2-1; a possible D gene is TRBD2 (6 bases). Germline assignment: CDR1 SNHLY and CDR2 FYNNEI. The V gene lost 6 bases and the J gene lost 0 bases, with 12 bases spanning the gap. This CDR3 comprises 15 residues. CDR3: CASSPGEVSYNEQFF. Here the CDR3 DNA reads TGTGCCAGCAGCCCGGGGGAGGTCTCCTACAATGAGCAGTTCTTC.

The chain joins TRBV10-1 to TRBJ2-7; the match to TRBD2 covers 9 bases. The V gene's germline CDR1 is WNHNN and CDR2 SYGVQD (reference sequence). The CDR3 sequence is 15 residues long. V shed 3 bases, J shed 0 bases, and the junction held 3 bases outside the gene matches. CDR3 protein: CASSEGSGSSYEQYF. CDR3 in DNA: TGCGCCAGCAGTGAAGGTAGCGGGAGCTCCTACGAGCAGTACTTC.

This sequence joins TRBV5-1 and TRBJ2-7; D possibly corresponds to TRBD1 (5 bases). V lost 2 bases, J lost 5 bases, and 11 bases lay in between. Germline V CDR1 and CDR2: SGHRS, YFSETQ. The CDR3 runs to 13 residues. The CDR3 coding sequence is TGCGCCAGCAGCTTCCAGGGTAGTGACGAGCAGTACTTC. As protein: CASSFQGSDEQYF.

This clone was seen once. The chain carries TRBV11-2 and TRBJ1-1; D is unclear. Trimming stripped 5 bases from V and 4 bases from J, with 5 bases between. Germline CDR1 reads SGHAT; CDR2 reads FQNNGV. The CDR3 is made up of 11 amino acids. The CDR3 coding sequence is TGTGCCAGCAGCCTTTTCACTGAAGCTTTCTTT. It specifies CASSLFTEAFF.

The chain uses TRBV3-1 (or the pseudogene TRBV3-2) and TRBJ2-1; 9 positions agree with TRBD2. The CDR3 sequence is 17 residues long. The J segment lost 9 bases and the V segment lost 3 bases, leaving 15 bases of the junction unmatched. Germline CDR1 reads LGHDT; CDR2 reads YNNKEL (reference sequence). The CDR3 reads CASSQTRGSGSFGEQFF. The DNA for the CDR3 is TGTGCCAGCAGCCAGACACGGGGTAGCGGGAGTTTTGGTGAGCAGTTCTTC.

The genes are TRBV9 and TRBJ2-7, with D maybe TRBD2 (6 bases). Germline assignment: CDR1 SGDLS and CDR2 YYNGEE. This CDR3 comprises 17 residues. V gave up 4 bases and J gave up 0 bases, with 20 bases separating them. Here the CDR3 reads CASSPAARGSSSYEQYF. The CDR3 DNA sequence: TGTGCCAGCAGCCCGGCGGCGCGGGGCTCTAGCTCCTACGAGCAGTACTTC.

The chain recombines TRBV14 with TRBJ1-3; TRBD1 agrees at 8 bases. This CDR3 region has 16 residues. In germline, CDR1 is SGHDN, CDR2 FVKESK. Trimming cost V 1 base and J 2 bases; bases outside gene matches: 4. CDR3 bases: TGTGCCAGCAGCCAAGGGACAGGGTTCGCTGGAAACACCATATATTTT. Its protein is CASSQGTGFAGNTIYF.

The V gene is TRBV18, the J gene TRBJ2-3, with D possibly matching TRBD2 (5 bases). CDR3 size: 16 residues. In germline, CDR1 is KGHSH, CDR2 LQKENI. Trimming shortened V by 6 bases and J by 3 bases, and 19 bases separated the two germline ends. The CDR3 spells CASSRPLGRGTDTQYF. CDR3 DNA: TGTGCCAGCTCCCGCCCGTTGGGGAGAGGGACAGATACGCAGTATTTT.

This sequence joins TRBV4-1 and TRBJ1-2; no clear D gene. The V and J ends lost 1 base and 0 bases respectively, with 9 bases between them. Germline V gene lookup returns CDR1 MGHRA and CDR2 YSYEKL. The CDR3 is 15 amino acids. The CDR3 DNA sequence: TGCGCCAGCAGCCAAGGGTCCCAGTCTAACTATGGCTACACCTTC. Translating gives CASSQGSQSNYGYTF.

The chain recombines TRBV30 with TRBJ1-1; D gene ambiguous. Germline lookup yields CDR1 GTSNPN and CDR2 SVGIG (reference sequence). The CDR3 extends over 13 amino acids. The ends were cut back, 5 bases at V and 1 base at J, with 11 bases in the middle. CDR3 residues: CAWDPRENTEAFF. Written as DNA, the CDR3 is TGTGCCTGGGATCCCCGAGAGAACACTGAAGCTTTCTTT. The full variable domain, completed using reference TRBV30 and TRBJ1-1, is SQTIHQWPATLVQPVGSPLSLECTVEGTSNPNLYWYRQAAGRGLQLLFYSVGIGQISSEVPQNLSASRPQDRQFILSSKKLLLSDSGFYLCAWDPRENTEAFFGQGTRLTVV.

The V gene is TRBV6-4, the J gene TRBJ1-2; TRBD1 matches at 7 bases. The CDR3 runs 16 residues. Germline loops: CDR1 MRHNA, CDR2 SNTAGT. The V segment lost 5 bases and the J segment 7 bases; nucleotides outside the gene matches: 16. The CDR3 nucleotides read TGTGCCAGCAGTCGTAACTGGGGACAGTCACAAAGTGGCTACACCTTC. It encodes CASSRNWGQSQSGYTF.

The chain has TRBV2 and TRBJ1-1; a possible D gene is TRBD1 (5 bases). The CDR3 covers 11 residues. Germline V gene data show CDR1 as SNHLY and CDR2 as FYNNEI. The V end was cut by 7 bases, the J end by 7 bases, with 10 bases between. CDR3 loop: CASTGHLEAFF. The CDR3 DNA is TGTGCCAGCACTGGACACCTTGAAGCTTTCTTT.

This rearrangement joins TRBV5-1 to TRBJ2-7; 7 bases map to TRBD2. CDR1 and CDR2 from the germline V gene are SGHRS and YFSETQ. This CDR3 has 14 amino acids. V trimming: 8 bases; J trimming: 2 bases; junction bases outside the gene matches: 10. The CDR3 nucleotides read TGCGCCAGTAGGTATAGCGGGTCTCCCTACGAGCAGTACTTC. It encodes CASRYSGSPYEQYF. The variable domain in full, with the rest retrieved from reference TRBV5-1 and TRBJ2-7, is KAGVTQTPRYLIKTRGQQVTLSCSPISGHRSVSWYQQTPGQGLQFLFEYFSETQRNKGNFPGRFSGRQFSNSRSEMNVSTLELGDSALYLCASRYSGSPYEQYFGPGTRLTVT.

The chain is built from TRBV30 and TRBJ1-2, with 12 bases matching TRBD1. There are 16 residues in the CDR3. The germline V gene has CDR1 GTSNPN and CDR2 SVGIG (reference sequence). V dropped 5 bases and J dropped 7; count of bases not matched to a gene: 14. CDR3 sequence reads: CAWSKTSGTGGSGYTF. CDR3 DNA sequence: TGTGCCTGGTCAAAAACTTCCGGGACAGGGGGCTCTGGCTACACCTTC.

The genes are TRBV7-9 and TRBJ2-1; 7 nucleotides align to TRBD2. Germline CDR1 is SEHNR and CDR2 is FQNEAQ (reference sequence). This CDR3 region has 15 residues. J was trimmed by 2 bases and V by 0 bases; bases with no gene match: 1. The CDR3 protein is CASSLAGGPYNEQFF. The DNA of the CDR3 is TGTGCCAGCAGCTTAGCGGGAGGGCCCTACAATGAGCAGTTCTTC.

This clone has a handful of counts. The rearrangement joins TRBV25-1 to TRBJ1-1, with 7 bases matching TRBD1. CDR3 length: 13 residues. Per the germline V gene, CDR1 is MGHDK and CDR2 is SYGVNS. The ends lost 8 bases at V and 0 bases at J; junction bases unmatched: 3. The CDR3 here is CASLDRLNTEAFF. CDR3 in DNA: TGTGCCAGCTTGGACAGGTTGAACACTGAAGCTTTCTTT.

The CDR3 DNA follows: TGTGCCAGCAGTTCAGCGGGAGGGCCAGATGAGCAGTTCTTC. It codes for CASSSAGGPDEQFF. V and J are TRBV28 and TRBJ2-1; TRBD2 agrees at 10 bases. This CDR3 spans 14 amino acids. The germline gives CDR1 MDHEN, CDR2 SYDVKM. The trim removed 4 bases at V and 8 bases at J, leaving 5 bases unmatched.